This entry lists 19 T cell receptor beta chains sequenced from one sample in a study of CD8 T cells in ankylosing spondylitis. In TCRdb, the 5' RACE reads were re-called with MiXCR into one record per CDR3 protein. The profile shows 240,000 or so distinct CDR3 sequences, around 7.8% of them singletons. Sequencing was performed on blood, either unsorted or a sorted T cell fraction (not recorded which). Receptors originate from a male donor with ankylosing spondylitis or in good health (not recorded which).

Many counts were recorded for this clonotype. The CDR3 coding sequence is TGTGCCAGCAGTGATCCTAGCGGGATGTCTATCGAGCAGTACTTC. Its protein product is CASSDPSGMSIEQYF. This chain connects TRBV2 to TRBJ2-7; 9 bases are a match to TRBD2. The V segment lost 3 bases and the J segment 6 bases; nucleotides outside the gene matches: 9. In germline, CDR1 is SNHLY, CDR2 FYNNEI. The CDR3 contains 15 residues.

This clonotype was seen more than once but under ten times. This CDR3 reads CASSFSRFLTGRSGNTIYF. In DNA, the CDR3 is TGTGCCAGCAGCTTCAGCCGGTTCTTGACAGGGCGGTCTGGAAACACCATATATTTT. The chain joins TRBV7-8 to TRBJ1-3; TRBD1 matches at 7 bases. Germline CDR1 reads SGHVS; CDR2 reads FQNEAQ. V gave up 3 bases and J gave up 1 base; unmatched junction bases: 15. The CDR3 is made up of 19 amino acids.

The sample holds many counts of this clonotype. J is TRBJ2-3 and V is TRBV20-1; D could derive from TRBD1 or TRBD2 (5 bases each). The CDR3 has 15 residues. Germline V CDR1 and CDR2: DFQATT, SNEGSKA (reference sequence). V was cut by 7 bases and J by 0 bases, with 17 bases left in between. The CDR3 DNA reads as TGCAGTGGCCGTCGGGGCCCAGGGAGCACAGATACGCAGTATTTT. It codes for CSGRRGPGSTDTQYF.

This clonotype was observed many times. The gene calls are TRBV29-1 and TRBJ1-3; 9 positions agree with TRBD1. V lost 4 bases and J lost 3; bases outside the gene matches: 7. This CDR3 is built from 15 residues. Per germline, CDR1 SQVTM and CDR2 ANQGSEA. The CDR3 nucleotides are TGCAGCGTTGTGCCGGGGACAGGGTTTGGAAACACCATATATTTT. This sequence encodes CSVVPGTGFGNTIYF.

There are a few counts of this clonotype. The V gene is TRBV30, the J gene TRBJ1-3, with TRBD1 as a possible D gene (5 bases). V was clipped by 2 bases and J by 0 bases, with 8 bases between them. The CDR3 length is 14 residues. Germline CDR1 GTSNPN, CDR2 SVGIG (reference sequence). DNA of the CDR3: TGTGCCTGGAGTCGGGGGTTCTCTGGAAACACCATATATTTT. Its protein is CAWSRGFSGNTIYF.

The V and J genes are TRBV7-9 and TRBJ1-1; unclear D gene. This CDR3 is built from 14 residues. The V gene lost 5 bases and the J gene lost 3 bases, with 13 bases spanning the gap. CDR1 and CDR2 (germline): SEHNR, FQNEAQ (reference sequence). The CDR3 DNA reads TGTGCCAGCAGCCCTCCCAGTCCGGACACTGAAGCTTTCTTT. Protein product: CASSPPSPDTEAFF.

This clonotype was picked up many times. V and J are TRBV5-1 and TRBJ1-4; 9 bases fit TRBD1. V was clipped by 2 bases and J by 7 bases; unmatched bases: 3. The CDR3 runs to 14 residues. Looked up from germline, CDR1 is SGHRS and CDR2 is YFSETQ. CDR3 amino acids: CASSFGQGSEKLFF. The CDR3 region has the DNA TGCGCCAGCAGCTTCGGACAGGGGAGTGAAAAACTGTTTTTT.

Here the CDR3 reads CASSFQHLCEQYF. CDR3 nucleotide sequence: TGTGCCAGCAGCTTTCAACACCTCTGCGAGCAGTACTTC. The gene calls are TRBV5-5 and TRBJ2-7; D is unclear. Germline V gene sequence: CDR1 SGHKS, CDR2 YYEKEE (reference sequence). V was clipped by 2 bases and J by 6 bases, with 12 bases between them. The CDR3 totals 13 residues.

In this sample, this clonotype turned up many times. The chain combines TRBV11-1 with TRBJ1-1, with D hard to call. The CDR3 sequence is 15 residues long. CDR1 is SGHAT and CDR2 is FQDESV in the germline V gene (reference sequence). V lost 1 base and J lost 2, with 11 bases in between. DNA for the CDR3: TGTGCCAGCAGCTTAGGGTCGGCTCTAAACACTGAAGCTTTCTTT. Translation: CASSLGSALNTEAFF. Based on the CDR3 plus reference TRBV11-1 and TRBJ1-1, the full variable domain is EAEVAQSPRYKITEKSQAVAFWCDPISGHATLYWYRQILGQGPELLVQFQDESVVDDSQLPKDRFSAERLKGVDSTLKIQPAELGDSAMYLCASSLGSALNTEAFFGQGTRLTVV.

This clonotype was counted many times. The V and J genes are TRBV7-8 and TRBJ1-1, with D hard to call. Germline assignment: CDR1 SGHVS and CDR2 FQNEAQ. V was clipped by 2 bases and J by 8 bases, with 9 bases between them. The CDR3 totals 12 residues. The CDR3 sequence is CASSLPPSEAFF. Written as DNA, the CDR3 is TGTGCCAGCAGCTTACCCCCCTCCGAAGCTTTCTTT.

This clonotype was observed many times. The chain uses TRBV21-1 and TRBJ2-7; the table's TRBD2 call for D was not verified on the DNA. TRBV21-1 is a pseudogene segment. The CDR3 has 16 amino acids. CDR3 nucleotides: TGTGCCAGCAGCAAAGATGAACTGGGCCCATCCTACGAGCAGTACTTC. This gives the protein CASSKDELGPSYEQYF.

In this sample, this clonotype turned up a few times. The V gene is TRBV7-2, the J gene TRBJ2-5; D call uncertain. Germline V CDR1 and CDR2: SGHTA, FQGNSA. V lost 5 bases and J 7 bases, leaving 14 bases between the germline ends. The CDR3 is made up of 13 amino acids. CDR3 amino acids: CASSLRSGRTQYF. The CDR3 nucleotides are TGTGCCAGCAGCCTTAGGTCCGGCAGGACCCAGTACTTC.

In its sample, this clonotype was seen many times. The rearrangement joins TRBV4-3 to TRBJ1-6; no clear D. Germline assignment: CDR1 LGHNA and CDR2 YSLEER. V lost 0 bases and J 0 bases, leaving 6 bases between the germline ends. This CDR3 is built from 16 residues. This CDR3 is CASSQDRSSYNSPLHF. For the CDR3, the DNA is TGCGCCAGCAGCCAAGACAGGAGCTCCTATAATTCACCCCTCCACTTT.

This clonotype was recorded many times. The chain couples TRBV4-3 to TRBJ1-3; maybe TRBD1 (5 bases). Between the trimmed V and J ends, which lost 0 bases and 6 bases, there was a span of 9 bases. The V gene's germline CDR1 is LGHNA and CDR2 YSLEER. This CDR3 is built from 14 residues. The CDR3 sequence is CASSQDSRANTIYF. As DNA, the CDR3 is TGCGCCAGCAGCCAAGATTCCAGGGCAAACACCATATATTTT.

The rearrangement uses TRBV27 and TRBJ2-7; perhaps TRBD2 as D (6 bases). This CDR3 has 14 amino acids. V lost 3 bases and J lost 7, with 16 bases in between. Germline V gene sequence: CDR1 MNHEY, CDR2 SMNVEV (reference sequence). The CDR3 region has the DNA TGTGCCAGCAGTTTTGGCGGAGGGGTAGGGGAGCAGTACTTC. It encodes CASSFGGGVGEQYF.

There are a few counts of this clonotype. V is TRBV9 and J is TRBJ2-2, with D possibly being TRBD1 or TRBD2 (7 bases each). Trimming cost V 5 bases and J 7 bases, with 12 bases left between them. The CDR3 loop spans 13 amino acids. Germline CDR1 and CDR2: SGDLS and YYNGEE. CDR3 nucleotide sequence: TGTGCCAGCAGAGCAGGGGGGGTCGGGGAGCTGTTTTTT. The encoded protein is CASRAGGVGELFF. The variable domain in full, with the rest retrieved from reference TRBV9 and TRBJ2-2, is DSGVTQTPKHLITATGQRVTLRCSPRSGDLSVYWYQQSLDQGLQFLIQYYNGEERAKGNILERFSAQQFPDLHSELNLSSLELGDSALYFCASRAGGVGELFFGEGSRLTVL.

At least ten counts were recorded for this clonotype. The J gene is TRBJ1-1, the V gene TRBV7-2; tentatively, D is TRBD1 (5 bases). CDR3 size: 14 residues. V gave up 5 bases and J gave up 2 bases, with 12 bases separating them. CDR1 and CDR2 from the germline V gene are SGHTA and FQGNSA. CDR3 protein: CASSPADSNTEAFF. The CDR3 DNA follows: TGTGCCAGCAGCCCAGCCGACAGTAACACTGAAGCTTTCTTT.

This sequence joins TRBV30 and TRBJ1-2; D ambiguous. CDR3 length equals 12 residues. V dropped 2 bases and J dropped 8 bases, with 12 bases sitting between them. Germline lookup yields CDR1 GTSNPN and CDR2 SVGIG (reference sequence). This CDR3 is CAWSIDTIGYTF. CDR3 DNA: TGTGCCTGGAGTATAGACACGATCGGCTACACCTTC.

This clonotype was recorded at least ten times. The rearrangement uses TRBV6-2 or TRBV6-3 and TRBJ1-1; no clear D. The CDR3 has 13 residues. Germline CDR1 reads MNHEY; CDR2 reads SVGEGT. Trimming removed 4 bases from V and 4 bases from J, with 10 bases in between. The CDR3 DNA reads TGTGCCAGCAGTTTAACAGTTGGCACTGAAGCTTTCTTT. This gives the protein CASSLTVGTEAFF.